This section outlines one TCR beta chain sequence together with its context. The CDR3 contains 16 residues. Germline-derived CDR1 and CDR2 are MDHEN and SYDVKM. V gave up 7 bases and J gave up 3 bases; unmatched junction bases: 13. Per the original methods: Amplification of reference gene primers provided the estimated nucleated cell counts. The method was immunoSEQ multiplex PCR; TCRdb's version includes in-frame clones alone and lacks a portion of them. V, J and clone size derive from that table, while D and trimming were established from the DNA sequence. The data hold a few hundred thousand clones, with roughly 80% observed a single time. This specimen comes from a study of blood T cell repertoires in COVID-19. Study-level information: Researchers got acute and convalescent COVID-19 samples from the United States, Italy and Spain.

The origin of this receptor is a man in his 60s who had recovered from COVID-19. Sequences were obtained from peripheral blood. The chain combines TRBV28 with TRBJ1-2, with 8 bases lining up with TRBD1. The CDR3 region is CASTLWGQAKDYGYTF. The CDR3 bases are TGTGCCAGCACCCTGTGGGGACAGGCCAAGGACTATGGCTACACCTTC.